These 26 T cell receptor beta chains originate from one sample sequenced in a study of blood T cell repertoires in COVID-19. Sequencing used immunoSEQ multiplex PCR; TCRdb keeps in-frame clones, though not all of them. This table holds 100,000 to 150,000 clones, 70% to 90% found once. Sequencing was performed on peripheral blood. These TCRs come from a woman of 80 years or more with acute or convalescent COVID-19.

The chain links TRBV12-3 or TRBV12-4 to TRBJ1-2; weak D call: TRBD1 (5 bases). V was trimmed by 10 bases and J by 5 bases, leaving 14 bases between them. The CDR3 contains 12 residues. This CDR3 reads CAIRRDPYGYTF. CDR3 in DNA: TGTGCCATTAGGAGGGACCCTTATGGCTACACCTTC.

J is TRBJ2-4 and V is TRBV7-2; D is perhaps TRBD2 (6 bases). Trimming shortened V by 5 bases and J by 1 base, and 21 bases separated the two germline ends. The CDR3 loop spans 18 amino acids. CDR1 is SGHTA and CDR2 is FQGNSA in the germline V gene. CDR3 nucleotide sequence: TGTGCCAGCAGCCTGCTAGCTAGGCCAGGAGGGGCCAAAAACATTCAGTACTTC. Amino acids: CASSLLARPGGAKNIQYF.

This clone occurred once. V is TRBV27 and J is TRBJ1-2, with 9 nucleotides matching TRBD1. With V trimmed by 3 bases and J by 6 bases, 2 bases remained unmatched. The germline gives CDR1 MNHEY, CDR2 SMNVEV (reference sequence). CDR3 length: 13 amino acids. The CDR3 DNA is TGTGCCAGCAGTTTGAACAGGGGGCATGGCTACACCTTC. Translating it yields CASSLNRGHGYTF.

V and J are TRBV3-1 (or the pseudogene TRBV3-2) and TRBJ1-2; a weak D match, TRBD1 (6 bases). Per the germline V gene, CDR1 is LGHDT and CDR2 is YNNKEL (reference sequence). V was clipped by 1 base and J by 4 bases, with 13 bases between them. CDR3 length: 15 residues. The CDR3: CASSQVDRMGYGYTF. CDR3 bases: TGTGCCAGCAGCCAAGTCGACAGGATGGGCTATGGCTACACCTTC.

The rearrangement joins TRBV5-1 to TRBJ1-2; possibly TRBD1 for D (5 bases). CDR1 and CDR2 (germline): SGHRS, YFSETQ. V lost 5 bases and J 6 bases, leaving 20 bases between the germline ends. The CDR3 has 15 amino acids. The CDR3 sequence is CASRAMTGAAHGYTF. CDR3 DNA: TGCGCCAGCAGAGCTATGACTGGGGCCGCACATGGCTACACCTTC.

The V and J genes are TRBV12-3 or TRBV12-4 and TRBJ2-5; tentatively, D is TRBD2 (5 bases). V shed 7 bases and J shed 5 bases, with 14 bases lying between them. This CDR3 spans 13 amino acids. In nucleotides, the CDR3 is TGTGCCAGCAAGAGCGGTAGCAGGGAGACCCAGTACTTC. Translated: CASKSGSRETQYF.

The chain has TRBV19 and TRBJ1-1, with a weak D call TRBD1 (6 bases). V was shortened by 3 bases and J by 5 bases, with 13 bases between the two germline ends. CDR3 length: 14 residues. Germline CDR1 is LNHDA and CDR2 is SQIVND (reference sequence). The CDR3, as DNA: TGTGCCAGTAGTATCCCCCAGGGGCGGACTGAAGCTTTCTTT. Its protein product is CASSIPQGRTEAFF. The complete variable domain, with remaining parts taken from reference TRBV19 and TRBJ1-1, reads DGGITQSPKYLFRKEGQNVTLSCEQNLNHDAMYWYRQDPGQGLRLIYYSQIVNDFQKGDIAEGYSVSREKKESFPLTVTSAQKNPTAFYLCASSIPQGRTEAFFGQGTRLTVV.

A few counts support this clone. The chain combines TRBV12-3 or TRBV12-4 with TRBJ1-6, with 7 bases identical to TRBD1. CDR3 length: 13 amino acids. Trimming cost V 5 bases and J 7 bases; bases outside gene matches: 2. As DNA, the CDR3 is TGTGCCAGCAGTGTGACAGGGAATTCACCCCTCCACTTT. As protein: CASSVTGNSPLHF.

This chain links TRBV6-5 with TRBJ2-3; TRBD1 is a possible D gene (5 bases). The V end was cut by 4 bases, the J end by 0 bases, with 8 bases between. Germline V CDR1 and CDR2: MNHEY, SVGAGI. The CDR3 covers 14 residues. DNA for the CDR3: TGTGCCAGCAGTTTGGGGCGTAGCACAGATACGCAGTATTTT. Translation: CASSLGRSTDTQYF.

The chain joins TRBV12-3 or TRBV12-4 to TRBJ1-2; 8 nucleotides agree with TRBD1. V gave up 5 bases and J gave up 7 bases; unmatched junction bases: 6. The CDR3 has 13 residues. CDR3 nucleotides: TGTGCCAGCAGTGCCGACAGGGGAGGTGGCTACACCTTC. It yields the protein CASSADRGGGYTF.

J is TRBJ2-5 and V is TRBV7-3; D uncertain. Trimming cost V 3 bases and J 1 base, with 6 bases left between them. The V gene's germline CDR1 is SGHTA and CDR2 FQGTGA. CDR3 size: 13 residues. The CDR3 loop is CASSLSPQETQYF. The CDR3 DNA reads as TGTGCCAGCAGCTTGAGTCCCCAAGAGACCCAGTACTTC. The full variable domain, in which reference TRBV7-3 and TRBJ2-5 provide the parts outside the CDR3, is GAGVSQTPSNKVTEKGKYVELRCDPISGHTALYWYRQSLGQGPEFLIYFQGTGAADDSGLPNDRFFAVRPEGSVSTLKIQRTERGDSAVYLCASSLSPQETQYFGPGTRLLVL.

The chain links TRBV2 to TRBJ1-2, with no clear D. V was shortened by 6 bases and J by 4 bases, with 12 bases between the two germline ends. The CDR3 covers 13 residues. The V gene's germline CDR1 is SNHLY and CDR2 FYNNEI. The CDR3 DNA reads as TGTGCCAGCAGACGAGAGGGTACCTATGGCTACACCTTC. Its protein product is CASRREGTYGYTF.

The rearrangement joins TRBV4-1 to TRBJ1-3; TRBD1 might be the D (5 bases). V lost 2 bases and J lost 1, with 9 bases in between. Germline V gene data show CDR1 as MGHRA and CDR2 as YSYEKL. This CDR3 spans 15 amino acids. The CDR3 bases are TGCGCCAGCAGCCAACCTACAGGTTCTGGAAACACCATATATTTT. This codes for CASSQPTGSGNTIYF.

The chain couples TRBV5-5 to TRBJ2-2, with D possibly matching TRBD2 (5 bases). The V end was cut by 8 bases, the J end by 0 bases, with 11 bases between. The CDR3 is 14 residues long. Germline V gene sequence: CDR1 SGHKS, CDR2 YYEKEE (reference sequence). The CDR3 nucleotides are TGTGCCAGTCAGAGGGTCGCGAACACCGGGGAGCTGTTTTTT. As protein: CASQRVANTGELFF.

The V gene is TRBV18, the J gene TRBJ2-7; TRBD1 matches at 7 bases. The germline gives CDR1 KGHSH, CDR2 LQKENI. V dropped 5 bases and J dropped 1; count of bases not matched to a gene: 8. This CDR3 is built from 15 residues. The CDR3 region is CASSSTGIRSYEQYF. CDR3 sequence (DNA): TGTGCCAGCTCATCGACAGGGATAAGGTCCTACGAGCAGTACTTC. The variable domain in full, completed from reference TRBV18 and TRBJ2-7, reads NAGVMQNPRHLVRRRGQEARLRCSPMKGHSHVYWYRQLPEEGLKFMVYLQKENIIDESGMPKERFSAEFPKEGPSILRIQQVVRGDSAAYFCASSSTGIRSYEQYFGPGTRLTVT.

The chain couples TRBV2 to TRBJ1-1, with TRBD1 as a possible D gene (6 bases). V shed 7 bases and J shed 4 bases, with 19 bases lying between them. Germline loops: CDR1 SNHLY, CDR2 FYNNEI. This CDR3 comprises 15 residues. The CDR3 sequence is CASNPNGGQGTEAFF. CDR3 DNA sequence: TGTGCCAGCAACCCCAACGGGGGGCAAGGCACTGAAGCTTTCTTT. Full variable domain (missing parts from reference TRBV2 and TRBJ1-1): EPEVTQTPSHQVTQMGQEVILRCVPISNHLYFYWYRQILGQKVEFLVSFYNNEISEKSEIFDDQFSVERPDGSNFTLKIRSTKLEDSAMYFCASNPNGGQGTEAFFGQGTRLTVV.

This chain links TRBV28 with TRBJ1-5; tentatively, D is TRBD1 (6 bases). V lost 6 bases and J 6 bases, leaving 15 bases between the germline ends. Germline V gene lookup returns CDR1 MDHEN and CDR2 SYDVKM. The CDR3 is made up of 14 amino acids. The CDR3 DNA sequence: TGTGCCAGCAGAGGGACACGAGCAGGTCAGCCCCAGCATTTT. Its translation: CASRGTRAGQPQHF.

This clone has a handful of counts. The sample holds other DNA sequences that translate to the same CDR3. The chain recombines TRBV27 with TRBJ2-6, with 12 nucleotides matching TRBD1. CDR1 is MNHEY and CDR2 is SMNVEV in the germline V gene (reference sequence). The ends lost 3 bases at V and 2 bases at J; junction bases unmatched: 2. This CDR3 has 17 amino acids. CDR3 amino acids: CASSFGTGGAGANVLTF. CDR3 DNA: TGTGCCAGCAGTTTTGGGACAGGGGGCGCTGGGGCCAACGTCCTGACTTTC.

The gene calls are TRBV19 and TRBJ2-7, with 9 bases matching TRBD2. Germline V gene data show CDR1 as LNHDA and CDR2 as SQIVND (reference sequence). There are 14 residues in the CDR3. With V trimmed by 4 bases and J by 3 bases, 4 bases remained unmatched. The CDR3 region has the DNA TGTGCCAGTAGTAAGAGGACTAGCGACTACGAGCAGTACTTC. Protein product: CASSKRTSDYEQYF.

The chain uses TRBV5-1 and TRBJ1-1, with no clear D. The CDR3 has 15 amino acids. The germline V gene encodes CDR1 SGHRS and CDR2 YFSETQ. The germline V and J ends were trimmed by 4 bases and 4 bases, with 17 bases remaining between them. Here the CDR3 reads CASSPTRAVTTEAFF. The CDR3 DNA reads as TGCGCCAGCAGCCCTACGAGGGCAGTTACCACTGAAGCTTTCTTT.

A few counts support this clone. The chain joins TRBV4-3 to TRBJ1-1, with TRBD1 matching over 8 bases. The CDR3 runs to 14 residues. Germline lookup yields CDR1 LGHNA and CDR2 YSLEER. V gave up 0 bases and J gave up 8 bases; unmatched junction bases: 5. CDR3 sequence: CASSQDLGQGEAFF. The CDR3 region has the DNA TGCGCCAGCAGCCAAGATCTTGGACAGGGAGAAGCTTTCTTT.

This clone was seen only once. The rearrangement joins TRBV7-9 to TRBJ1-1, with TRBD1 identical over 7 bases. The V segment lost 0 bases and the J segment 8 bases; nucleotides outside the gene matches: 3. The CDR3 extends over 13 amino acids. Germline CDR1 reads SEHNR; CDR2 reads FQNEAQ (reference sequence). The chain's CDR3 is CASSLAMGQEAFF. The CDR3 coding sequence is TGTGCCAGCAGCTTAGCGATGGGACAGGAAGCTTTCTTT.

The chain has TRBV7-2 and TRBJ2-1, with D perhaps TRBD2 (6 bases). The V gene lost 5 bases and the J gene lost 6 bases, with 17 bases spanning the gap. CDR3 length: 15 residues. CDR1 and CDR2 from the germline V gene are SGHTA and FQGNSA. The CDR3: CASSTLGGASNEQFF. CDR3 sequence (DNA): TGTGCCAGCAGCACATTAGGCGGGGCTAGCAATGAGCAGTTCTTC.

The chain recombines TRBV6-1 with TRBJ2-3; D is possibly TRBD1 (5 bases). V was clipped by 2 bases and J by 8 bases, with 11 bases between them. The CDR3 is 13 amino acids. Germline CDR1 reads MNHNS; CDR2 reads SASEGT. CDR3 amino acids: CASSESGFVTQYF. CDR3 DNA sequence: TGTGCCAGCAGTGAATCAGGGTTCGTTACGCAGTATTTT.

The chain recombines TRBV4-1 with TRBJ1-1; D might be TRBD1 (5 bases). V lost 0 bases to trimming and J lost 0 bases, with 17 bases between them. This CDR3 spans 18 amino acids. Germline CDR1 reads MGHRA; CDR2 reads YSYEKL. This chain's CDR3 is CASSQDTGAVSVNTEAFF. The CDR3 DNA reads as TGCGCCAGCAGCCAAGATACTGGGGCCGTGAGTGTGAACACTGAAGCTTTCTTT.

V usage is TRBV9 and J usage is TRBJ1-6; tentatively, D is TRBD1 (5 bases). Trimming shortened V by 0 bases and J by 5 bases, and 6 bases separated the two germline ends. CDR3 length: 14 residues. Looked up from germline, CDR1 is SGDLS and CDR2 is YYNGEE. The DNA of the CDR3 is TGTGCCAGCAGCGTAGGGACAAATAATTCACCCCTCCACTTT. Translated: CASSVGTNNSPLHF.